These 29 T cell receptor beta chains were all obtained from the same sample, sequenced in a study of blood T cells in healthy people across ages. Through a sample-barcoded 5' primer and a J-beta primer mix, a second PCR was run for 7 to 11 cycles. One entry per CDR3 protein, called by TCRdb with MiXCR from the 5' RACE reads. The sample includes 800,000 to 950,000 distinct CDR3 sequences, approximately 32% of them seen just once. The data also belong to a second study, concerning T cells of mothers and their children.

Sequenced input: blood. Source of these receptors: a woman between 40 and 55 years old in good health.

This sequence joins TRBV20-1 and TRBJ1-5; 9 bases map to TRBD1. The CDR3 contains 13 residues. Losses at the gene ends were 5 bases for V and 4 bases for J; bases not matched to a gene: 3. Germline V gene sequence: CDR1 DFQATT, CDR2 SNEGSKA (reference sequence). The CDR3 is CSALGQGNQPQHF. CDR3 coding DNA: TGCAGTGCTTTGGGACAGGGAAATCAGCCCCAGCATTTT.

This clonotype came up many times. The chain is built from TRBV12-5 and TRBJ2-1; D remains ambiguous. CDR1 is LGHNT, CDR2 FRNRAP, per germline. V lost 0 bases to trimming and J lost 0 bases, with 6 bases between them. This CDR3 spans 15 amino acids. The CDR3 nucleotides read TGTGCTAGTGGTTTGGTACTGAGCTCCTACAATGAGCAGTTCTTC. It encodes CASGLVLSSYNEQFF. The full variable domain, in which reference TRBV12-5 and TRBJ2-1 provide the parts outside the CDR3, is DARVTQTPRHKVTEMGQEVTMRCQPILGHNTVFWYRQTMMQGLELLAYFRNRAPLDDSGMPKDRFSAEMPDATLATLKIQPSEPRDSAVYFCASGLVLSSYNEQFFGPGTRLTVL.

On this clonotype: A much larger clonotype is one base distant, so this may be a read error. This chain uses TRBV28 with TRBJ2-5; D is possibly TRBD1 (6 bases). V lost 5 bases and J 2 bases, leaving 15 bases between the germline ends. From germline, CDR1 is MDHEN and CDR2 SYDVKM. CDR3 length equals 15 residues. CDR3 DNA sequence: TGTGCCAGCAGTAACAGGGCGAGACCTCAAGAGACCCAGTACTTC. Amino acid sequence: CASSNRARPQETQYF.

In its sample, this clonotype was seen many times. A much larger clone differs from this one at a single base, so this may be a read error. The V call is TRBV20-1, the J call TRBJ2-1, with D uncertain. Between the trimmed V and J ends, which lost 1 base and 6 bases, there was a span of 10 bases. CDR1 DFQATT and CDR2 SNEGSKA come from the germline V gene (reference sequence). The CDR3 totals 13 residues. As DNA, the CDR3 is TGCAGTGCTAGAGTAGACATAGGCAATGAGCAGTTCTTC. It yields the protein CSARVDIGNEQFF.

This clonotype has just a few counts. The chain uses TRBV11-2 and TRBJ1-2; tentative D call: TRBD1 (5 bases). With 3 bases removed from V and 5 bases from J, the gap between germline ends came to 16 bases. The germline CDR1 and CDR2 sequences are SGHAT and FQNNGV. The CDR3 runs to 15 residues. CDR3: CASSFTGEGAYGYTF. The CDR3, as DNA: TGTGCCAGCAGCTTTACTGGAGAAGGGGCTTATGGCTACACCTTC.

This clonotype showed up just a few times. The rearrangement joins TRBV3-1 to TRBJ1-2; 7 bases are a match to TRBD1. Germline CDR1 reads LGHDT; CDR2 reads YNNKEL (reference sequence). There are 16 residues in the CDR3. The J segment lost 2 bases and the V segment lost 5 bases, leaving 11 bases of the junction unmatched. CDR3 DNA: TGTGCCAGCAGCACCCTAGAGGGACAGACGAACTATGGCTACACCTTC. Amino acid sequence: CASSTLEGQTNYGYTF.

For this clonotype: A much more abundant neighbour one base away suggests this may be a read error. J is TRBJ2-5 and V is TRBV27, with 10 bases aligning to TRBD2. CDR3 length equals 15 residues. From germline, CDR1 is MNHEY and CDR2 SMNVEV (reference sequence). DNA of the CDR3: TGTGCCGGCAGCGAGAGCGGGGGGGCACAAGAGACCCAGTACTTC. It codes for CAGSESGGAQETQYF.

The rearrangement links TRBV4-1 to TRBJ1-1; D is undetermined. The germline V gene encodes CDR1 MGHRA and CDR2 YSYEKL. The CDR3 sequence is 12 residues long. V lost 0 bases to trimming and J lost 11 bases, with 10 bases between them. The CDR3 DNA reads TGCGCCAGCAGCCAAGACGGAAGGGAGGCTTTCTTT. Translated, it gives CASSQDGREAFF.

This CDR3 reads CASSQVVSYGTNEKLFF. Written as DNA, the CDR3 is TGCGCCAGCAGCCAAGTAGTGTCATACGGAACTAATGAAAAACTGTTTTTT. V gene TRBV4-1 combines with J gene TRBJ1-4; D remains ambiguous. The CDR3 covers 17 residues. The germline V gene encodes CDR1 MGHRA and CDR2 YSYEKL. The V end lost 1 base, the J end lost 1 base, and 13 bases lay between the germline ends.

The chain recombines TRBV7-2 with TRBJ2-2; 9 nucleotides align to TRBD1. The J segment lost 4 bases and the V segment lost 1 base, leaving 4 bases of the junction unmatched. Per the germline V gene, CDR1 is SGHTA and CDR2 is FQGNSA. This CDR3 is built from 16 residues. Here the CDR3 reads CASSLGDRVGTGELFF. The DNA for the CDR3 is TGTGCCAGCAGCTTAGGGGACAGGGTCGGCACCGGGGAGCTGTTTTTT.

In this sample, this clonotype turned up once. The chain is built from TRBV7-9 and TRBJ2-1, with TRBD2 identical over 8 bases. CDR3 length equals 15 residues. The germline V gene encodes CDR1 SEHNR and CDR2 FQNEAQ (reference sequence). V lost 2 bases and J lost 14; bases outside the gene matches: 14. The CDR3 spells CASSLMGGGMFNEFF. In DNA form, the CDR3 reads TGTGCCAGCAGCTTAATGGGCGGGGGGATGTTTAATGAGTTCTTC.

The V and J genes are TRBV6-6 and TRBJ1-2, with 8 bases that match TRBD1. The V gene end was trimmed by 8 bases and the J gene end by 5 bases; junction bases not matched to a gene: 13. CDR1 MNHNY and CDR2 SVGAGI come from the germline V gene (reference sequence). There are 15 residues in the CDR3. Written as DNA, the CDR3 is TGTGCCAGCGTTTTCGGCAGGGGGCTAGAGTATGGCTACACCTTC. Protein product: CASVFGRGLEYGYTF.

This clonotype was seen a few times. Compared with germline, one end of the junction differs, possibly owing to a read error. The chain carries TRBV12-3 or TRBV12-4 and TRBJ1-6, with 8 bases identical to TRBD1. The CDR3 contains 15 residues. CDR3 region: CASSSRDRLTSPRHF. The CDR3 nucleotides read TGTGCCAGCAGTTCCAGGGACAGGTTAACTTCACCCCGCCACTTT.

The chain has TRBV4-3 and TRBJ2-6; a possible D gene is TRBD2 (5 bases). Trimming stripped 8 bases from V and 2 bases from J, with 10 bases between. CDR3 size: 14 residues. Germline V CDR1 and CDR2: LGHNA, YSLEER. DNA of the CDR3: TGCGCCAGCGGTAAGGGAGCTGGGGCCAACGTCCTGACTTTC. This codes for CASGKGAGANVLTF.

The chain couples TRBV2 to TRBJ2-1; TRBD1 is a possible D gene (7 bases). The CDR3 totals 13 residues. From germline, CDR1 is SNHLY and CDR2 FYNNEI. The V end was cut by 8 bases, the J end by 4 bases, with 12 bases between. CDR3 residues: CASETGTYNEQFF. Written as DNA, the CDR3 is TGTGCCAGCGAGACAGGGACTTACAATGAGCAGTTCTTC. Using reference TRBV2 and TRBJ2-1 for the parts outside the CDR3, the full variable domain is EPEVTQTPSHQVTQMGQEVILRCVPISNHLYFYWYRQILGQKVEFLVSFYNNEISEKSEIFDDQFSVERPDGSNFTLKIRSTKLEDSAMYFCASETGTYNEQFFGPGTRLTVL.

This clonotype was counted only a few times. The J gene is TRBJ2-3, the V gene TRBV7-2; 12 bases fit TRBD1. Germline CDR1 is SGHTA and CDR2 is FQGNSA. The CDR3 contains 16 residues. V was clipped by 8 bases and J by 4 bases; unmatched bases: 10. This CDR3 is CASGYRDRGLSDTQYF. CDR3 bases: TGTGCCAGCGGCTACCGGGACAGGGGGCTGTCAGATACGCAGTATTTT.

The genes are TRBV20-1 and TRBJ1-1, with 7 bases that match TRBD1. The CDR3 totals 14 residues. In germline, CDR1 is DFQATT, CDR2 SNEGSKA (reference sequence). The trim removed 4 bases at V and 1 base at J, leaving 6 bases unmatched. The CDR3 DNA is TGCAGTGCTAAGCCGGGACAGTCGAACACTGAAGCTTTCTTT. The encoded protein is CSAKPGQSNTEAFF.

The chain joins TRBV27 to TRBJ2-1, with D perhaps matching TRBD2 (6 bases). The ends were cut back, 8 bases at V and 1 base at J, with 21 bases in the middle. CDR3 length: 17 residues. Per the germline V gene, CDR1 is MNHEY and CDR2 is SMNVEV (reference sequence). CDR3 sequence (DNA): TGTGCCAGCTTTGCAAACGGGGGAAAGGGATCCTACAATGAGCAGTTCTTC. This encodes CASFANGGKGSYNEQFF.

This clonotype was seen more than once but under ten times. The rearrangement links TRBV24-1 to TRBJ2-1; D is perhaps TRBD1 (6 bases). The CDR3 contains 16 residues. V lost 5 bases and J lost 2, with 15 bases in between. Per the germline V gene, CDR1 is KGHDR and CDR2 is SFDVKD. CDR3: CATSGTGRGPYNEQFF. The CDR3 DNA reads TGTGCCACCAGTGGGACTGGCAGGGGACCCTACAATGAGCAGTTCTTC.

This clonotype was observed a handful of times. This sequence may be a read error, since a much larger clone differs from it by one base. The CDR3 DNA is TGTGCCAGCAGTTCCTCCTTCTGGGCCGGGGTCACCGGGGAGCGGTTTTTT. It yields the protein CASSSSFWAGVTGERFF. This chain uses TRBV12-3 or TRBV12-4 with TRBJ2-2, with D possibly matching TRBD2 (5 bases). CDR3 length: 17 amino acids.

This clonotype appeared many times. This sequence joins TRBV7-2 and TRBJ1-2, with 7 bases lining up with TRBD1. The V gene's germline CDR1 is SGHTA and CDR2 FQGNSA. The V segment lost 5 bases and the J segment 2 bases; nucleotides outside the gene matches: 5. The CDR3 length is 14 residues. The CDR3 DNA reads TGTGCCAGCAGCCCGACAGGGATCAACTATGGCTACACCTTC. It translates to CASSPTGINYGYTF.

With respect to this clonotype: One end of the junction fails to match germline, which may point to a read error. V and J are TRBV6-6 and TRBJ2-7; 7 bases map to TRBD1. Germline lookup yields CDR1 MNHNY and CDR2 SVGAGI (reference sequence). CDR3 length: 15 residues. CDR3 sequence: CAGSYLDRDFDGQYF. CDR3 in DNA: TGTGCCGGCAGTTACCTCGACAGGGATTTCGACGGGCAGTACTTC.

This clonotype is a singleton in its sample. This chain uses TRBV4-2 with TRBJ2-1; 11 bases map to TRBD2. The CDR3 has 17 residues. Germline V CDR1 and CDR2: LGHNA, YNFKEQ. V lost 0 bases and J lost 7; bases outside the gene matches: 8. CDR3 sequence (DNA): TGTGCCAGCAGCCAAGATTCGGGTAGCGGGGGGGGAAATGAGCAGTTCTTC. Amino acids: CASSQDSGSGGGNEQFF.

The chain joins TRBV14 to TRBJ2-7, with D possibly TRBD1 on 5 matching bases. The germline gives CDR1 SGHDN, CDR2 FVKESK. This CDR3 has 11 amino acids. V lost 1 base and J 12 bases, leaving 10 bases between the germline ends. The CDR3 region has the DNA TGTGCCAGCAGCCAAGGCAGGGAAATGTACTTC. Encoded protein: CASSQGREMYF.

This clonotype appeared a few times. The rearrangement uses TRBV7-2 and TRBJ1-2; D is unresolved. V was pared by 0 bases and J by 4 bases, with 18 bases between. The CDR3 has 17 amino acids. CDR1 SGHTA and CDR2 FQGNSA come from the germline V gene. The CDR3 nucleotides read TGTGCCAGCAGCTTAGCAGGCGCGGCGGGCAGATCCTATGGCTACACCTTC. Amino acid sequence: CASSLAGAAGRSYGYTF.

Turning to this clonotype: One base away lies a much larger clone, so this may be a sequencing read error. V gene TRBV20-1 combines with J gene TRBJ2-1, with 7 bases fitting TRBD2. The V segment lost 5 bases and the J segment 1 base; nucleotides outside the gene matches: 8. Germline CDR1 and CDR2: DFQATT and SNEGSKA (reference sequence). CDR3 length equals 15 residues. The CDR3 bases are TGCAGTGCTGCACCAGCGGGGAAGTCCTACAATGAGCAGTTCTTC. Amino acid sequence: CSAAPAGKSYNEQFF.

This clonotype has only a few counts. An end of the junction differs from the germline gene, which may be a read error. The CDR3 bases are TGTACCAGCAGGGGAACCGGGGCCTATGGCTACACCTTC. This translates into CTSRGTGAYGYTF. The rearrangement links TRBV6-2 or TRBV6-3 to TRBJ1-2; D is perhaps TRBD1 (6 bases). The CDR3 is 13 amino acids. CDR1 is MNHEY and CDR2 is SVGEGT in the germline V gene.

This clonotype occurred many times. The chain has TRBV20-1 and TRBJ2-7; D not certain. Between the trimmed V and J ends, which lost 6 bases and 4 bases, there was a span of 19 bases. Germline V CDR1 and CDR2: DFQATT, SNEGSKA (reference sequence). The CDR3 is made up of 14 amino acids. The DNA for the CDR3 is TGCAGTGCCACCTCCCATGGGGTAAAATACGAGCAGTACTTC. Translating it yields CSATSHGVKYEQYF.

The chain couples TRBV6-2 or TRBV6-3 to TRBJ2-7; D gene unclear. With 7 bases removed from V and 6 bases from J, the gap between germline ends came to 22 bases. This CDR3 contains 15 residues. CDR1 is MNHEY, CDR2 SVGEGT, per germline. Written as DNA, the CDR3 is TGTGCCAGCATCGCTTGGTTAGGGCCCCGAAGCGAGCAGTACTTC. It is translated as CASIAWLGPRSEQYF.